A selection of T cell receptor beta chains follows, all from one sample in a study of cytomegalovirus exposure and HLA in healthy donors. Method: immunoSEQ multiplex PCR; TCRdb's copy keeps in-frame clones and lacks some. The repertoire holds about 140,000 clones, about three quarters seen once, with around 1.5% in the top ten. Specimen: PBMCs. The receptors here all came from a female donor in good health and CMV-seronegative. Both conserved end residues are part of each CDR3. D genes are given only for firm matches. Part of the rows lack a size; the others show once, few, many or a class for expanded clones.

size	J	V	D	DNA	CDR3
-	TRBJ2-1	TRBV5-1	TRBD2	TGCGCCAGCAGCGCCCTGGGCGTAGCGGGGCCCTACAATGAGCAGTTCTTC	CASSALGVAGPYNEQFF
-	TRBJ1-2	TRBV7-8	-	TGTGCCAGCACCAAACGGGAAGGTGACTATGGCTACACCTTC	CASTKREGDYGYTF
few	TRBJ1-1	TRBV4-1	-	TGCGCCAGCAGCCTGCTTGTGAACGGGAACACTGAAGCTTTCTTT	CASSLLVNGNTEAFF
few	TRBJ1-4	TRBV7-9	TRBD1	TGTGCCAGCACAGGGGGCGCGGAGGAAAAACTGTTTTTT	CASTGGAEEKLFF
-	TRBJ1-2	TRBV29-1	-	TGCAGCGTTGATGAAGGTGGAGAGGGAGGCTACACCTTC	CSVDEGGEGGYTF
once	TRBJ2-2	TRBV9	-	TGTGCCAGCAGCGTAGGTGTCAGGGGAGTCGCCGGGGAGCTGTTTTTT	CASSVGVRGVAGELFF
-	TRBJ2-2	TRBV27	TRBD2	TGTGCCAGCAGTTTGCTAGGCGGGGGGAACACCGGGGAGCTGTTTTTT	CASSLLGGGNTGELFF
-	TRBJ1-1	TRBV11-2	TRBD1	TGTGCCAGCAGCCGGGGACAGGCGAACACTGAAGCTTTCTTT	CASSRGQANTEAFF
-	TRBJ2-1	TRBV10-3	TRBD2	TGTGCCATCAGCAGACTAGCGGGAGGCTACAATGAGCAGTTCTTC	CAISRLAGGYNEQFF
-	TRBJ2-3	TRBV19	-	TGTGCCAGTAGTATAGTTTTACTTTTCTCAGATACGCAGTATTTT	CASSIVLLFSDTQYF
-	TRBJ2-3	TRBV6-5	TRBD2	TGTGCCAGCAGTTACGAAGCGGGGAGCCTCACAGATACGCAGTATTTT	CASSYEAGSLTDTQYF
-	TRBJ1-5	TRBV19	-	TGTGCCAGTAGTATAGATGGGGGGGCGTACAATCAGCCCCAGCATTTT	CASSIDGGAYNQPQHF
-	TRBJ2-5	TRBV11-1	-	TGTGCCAGCAGCTTAGCAAGGGCAGGGCAAGAGACCCAGTACTTC	CASSLARAGQETQYF
-	TRBJ2-3	TRBV6-5	TRBD2	TGTGCCAGCAGTTCCGGGACTACCACTAGCACAGATACGCAGTATTTT	CASSSGTTTSTDTQYF
-	TRBJ2-7	TRBV2	TRBD1	TGTGCCAGCTTGCGGACAGGGGGCGAAAACGAGCAGTACTTC	CASLRTGGENEQYF
-	TRBJ2-1	TRBV27	TRBD2	TGTGCCAGCAGTCGTGGCTCTCTAGCGGGGGGCCCCCGCTACAATGAGCAGTTCTTC	CASSRGSLAGGPRYNEQFF
few	TRBJ1-1	TRBV5-4	TRBD1	TGTGCCAGCAGCAGGGACAGGGGGGTTGAAGCTTTCTTT	CASSRDRGVEAFF
-	TRBJ2-2	TRBV7-9	-	TGTGCCAGCAGCCCCGTACCCCAGGGTAACACCGGGGAGCTGTTTTTT	CASSPVPQGNTGELFF
-	TRBJ2-3	TRBV7-9	-	TGTGCCACCAAAAAAGGGACAACAGATACGCAGTATTTT	CATKKGTTDTQYF
-	TRBJ2-7	TRBV5-6	-	TGTGCCAGCAGCTTTAGTGACGAGCAGTACTTC	CASSFSDEQYF
-	TRBJ1-1	TRBV5-1	-	TGCGCCAGCAGGGTACAGGGCATGAACACTGAAGCTTTCTTT	CASRVQGMNTEAFF
-	TRBJ1-3	TRBV12-5	-	TGTGCTAGTGGTTTGGTACTAGGACCCAGGTCTGGAAACACCATATATTTT	CASGLVLGPRSGNTIYF
-	TRBJ2-5	TRBV10-2	TRBD1	TGCGCCAGCAGGACCTTAAATCCGGGACAGGGAGAGACCCAGTACTTC	CASRTLNPGQGETQYF
-	TRBJ1-3	TRBV11-2	-	TGTGCCAGCAGCTTAGGGGGGCAAGGAAACACCATATATTTT	CASSLGGQGNTIYF
-	TRBJ2-7	TRBV11-3	TRBD2	TGTGCCAGCAGCTTAGCAGCGGGGGGCCTAGTTGACGAGCAGTACTTC	CASSLAAGGLVDEQYF
once	TRBJ1-2	TRBV21-1	-	TGTGCCAGCAGCAAAGCGAGGCAGCACCCTTATGGCTACACCTTC	CASSKARQHPYGYTF
-	TRBJ2-3	TRBV11-2	TRBD2	TGTGCCAGCAGCTTCAGGACTAGCGGGAGCGGACCAGATACGCAGTATTTT	CASSFRTSGSGPDTQYF
-	TRBJ1-5	TRBV19	TRBD1	TGTGCCAGTATCCACAGGGGCGCGGGCAATCAGCCCCAGCATTTT	CASIHRGAGNQPQHF
-	TRBJ2-3	TRBV7-9	TRBD2	TGTGCCAGCAGCCCCGTTAGCGGGGGCACAGATACGCAGTATTTT	CASSPVSGGTDTQYF
-	TRBJ2-3	TRBV7-8	TRBD1	TGTGCCAGCAGCTCACAGGGGCCAGATACGCAGTATTTT	CASSSQGPDTQYF
-	TRBJ1-5	TRBV27	-	TGTGCCAGCAGATCTACAGAGGGACTCAATCAGCCCCAGCATTTT	CASRSTEGLNQPQHF
-	TRBJ2-1	TRBV29-1	-	TGCAGCGTCCCCCCGCGGGGAGGCTACAATGAGCAGTTCTTC	CSVPPRGGYNEQFF
few	TRBJ2-1	TRBV28	-	TGTGCAAGCAGCGGAGGGGGCACAAACAATGAGCAGTTCTTC	CASSGGGTNNEQFF
-	TRBJ1-5	TRBV5-1	TRBD1	TGCGCCAGCAGCTTGGGACAGGGTCAGCCCCAGCATTTT	CASSLGQGQPQHF
-	TRBJ2-1	TRBV7-6	-	TGTGCCAGCAGCTTAGCTCAGGGAATCAATGAGCAGTTCTTC	CASSLAQGINEQFF
many	TRBJ2-7	TRBV6-5	TRBD2	TGTGCCAGCAGTTACTTAGCGGGAGGGCCTGGCGAGCAGTACTTC	CASSYLAGGPGEQYF
-	TRBJ1-1	TRBV6-5	-	TGTGCCAGCAGTTACGGGCCCGAAGCTTTCTTT	CASSYGPEAFF
-	TRBJ1-2	TRBV14	TRBD1	TGTGCCAGCAGCCAAGGGGTCGGGACAGCAAAATCCCGGGGCTACGGCTACACCTTC	CASSQGVGTAKSRGYGYTF
-	TRBJ2-1	TRBV4-1	-	TGCGCCAGCAGCCAAGATAGCCGCTTAGGGAGCGGCGAGCAGTTCTTC	CASSQDSRLGSGEQFF
few	TRBJ1-5	TRBV30	-	TGTGCCTGGAGAGAATCATCTAACCAGCCCCAGCATTTT	CAWRESSNQPQHF
-	TRBJ1-5	TRBV7-9	-	TGTGCCAGCAGCTGGGGGGGCAGGGGCAATCAGCCCCAGCATTTT	CASSWGGRGNQPQHF
-	TRBJ1-2	TRBV6-5	TRBD1	TGTGCCAGCAGCGCCGGGACAGCAGGCTACACCTTC	CASSAGTAGYTF
once	TRBJ1-1	TRBV5-1	TRBD1	TGCGCCAGCAGCCTAACACGATTGGACAGGGGATACACTGAAGCTTTCTTT	CASSLTRLDRGYTEAFF
-	TRBJ2-5	TRBV7-8	TRBD2	TGTGCCAGCAGCTTAGCGAGGCTAGCGGGGGCCCAAGAGACCCAGTACTTC	CASSLARLAGAQETQYF
few	TRBJ2-3	TRBV4-1	-	TGCGCCAGCAGCCAGGAAGAGCGGGGCACAGATACGCAGTATTTT	CASSQEERGTDTQYF
-	TRBJ2-3	TRBV28	TRBD2	TGTGCCAGCAGTTTATCCGGGATAGCGGGGGGTAGCACAGATACGCAGTATTTT	CASSLSGIAGGSTDTQYF
once	TRBJ1-3	TRBV6-1	-	TGTGCCAGCAGTGTTGGGACAACAGGAAACACCATATATTTT	CASSVGTTGNTIYF
-	TRBJ1-1	TRBV6-5	-	TGTGCCAGCAGTGCACAGATGAACACTGAAGCTTTCTTT	CASSAQMNTEAFF
few	TRBJ1-5	TRBV7-2	TRBD1	TGTGCCAGCAGCTCCCCGGACAGGGGCAATCAGCCCCAGCATTTT	CASSSPDRGNQPQHF
-	TRBJ2-3	TRBV7-8	TRBD2	TGTGCCAGCAGCCCGAAGCGGGGGGCCTACTCCCCTGGCACAGATACGCAGTATTTT	CASSPKRGAYSPGTDTQYF
-	TRBJ1-1	TRBV28	-	TGTGCCAGCAGTTTGGTACAGAGGAACACTGAAGCTTTCTTT	CASSLVQRNTEAFF
few	TRBJ1-5	TRBV2	-	TGTGCCAGCAGTGAGCAGGGAAATCAGCCCCAGCATTTT	CASSEQGNQPQHF
-	TRBJ2-2	TRBV5-1	-	TGCGCCAGCAGCTTTAGGACACCGAACACCGGGGAGCTGTTTTTT	CASSFRTPNTGELFF
-	TRBJ2-2	TRBV28	TRBD2	TGTGCCACCCAGACCGGGACTACCCTGAACACCGGGGAGCTGTTTTTT	CATQTGTTLNTGELFF
-	TRBJ1-2	TRBV28	TRBD1	TGTGCCAGCAGTCCGGACAGGGCTAACTATGGCTACACCTTC	CASSPDRANYGYTF
-	TRBJ2-5	TRBV7-9	-	TGTGCCAGCAGCTTGGGGCGGAACCAAGAGACCCAGTACTTC	CASSLGRNQETQYF
-	TRBJ2-7	TRBV6-4	TRBD1	TGTGCCAGCAGTGACTCGAATACGGGACAGACACCTATTCAATCGGACTACGAGCAGTACTTC	CASSDSNTGQTPIQSDYEQYF
-	TRBJ1-2	TRBV27	-	TGTGCCAGCAGTCTCGGACGGGGGAACTATGGCTACACCTTC	CASSLGRGNYGYTF
-	TRBJ1-1	TRBV11-1	TRBD1	TGTGCCAGCAGCTTGACAGGGTGGACTGAAGCTTTCTTT	CASSLTGWTEAFF
-	TRBJ1-3	TRBV28	-	TGTGCCACCTACACGATGGGGGGACCCTCTGGAAACACCATATATTTT	CATYTMGGPSGNTIYF